These T cell receptor beta chains were read from a single sample in a study of neurological immune-mediated disorders. TCRdb itself ran the 5' RACE reads through MiXCR, one entry per CDR3 protein. The sample lists about 62,000 distinct CDR3 sequences, roughly 3.5% seen once, with over 2% in the top ten. Sequenced: PBMCs. The receptor set was obtained from a woman aged 50 to 60 with multiple sclerosis. Both conserved end residues are part of each CDR3. D genes are given only for firm matches. Rows may omit the clone size; those that give it use once, few, many or a size class.

clone_size j_call v_call d_call cdr3_nt cdr3_aa
many TRBJ2-2 TRBV7-7 - TGTGCTAGCAGCTTCCGACCGACCGGGGAGCTGTTTTTT CASSFRPTGELFF
many TRBJ2-1 TRBV27 TRBD2 TGTGCCAGCAGTTTATCGGCTAGCGGGAGGCGGAATGAGCAGTTCTTC CASSLSASGRRNEQFF
many TRBJ2-1 TRBV11-3 - TGTGCCAGCAGCTCCGCCCCGGGACCTTGGATCAATGAGCAGTTCTTC CASSSAPGPWINEQFF
many TRBJ1-1 TRBV7-9 TRBD1 TGTGCCAGCAGTTTTGACAGGGGGAACACTGAAGCTTTCTTT CASSFDRGNTEAFF
many TRBJ2-1 TRBV24-1 TRBD2 TGTGCCACCAGTGATAGACTAGCGGGAAAGGGGTACAATGAGCAGTTCTTC CATSDRLAGKGYNEQFF
- TRBJ2-7 TRBV2 - TGTGCCAGCAGGGATCCGGGACGGGTCTACGAGCAGTACTTC CASRDPGRVYEQYF
many TRBJ1-1 TRBV7-9 - TGTGCCAGCAGCTCGACAGTGAGGAACACTGAAGCTTTCTTT CASSSTVRNTEAFF
many TRBJ2-2 TRBV5-1 TRBD1 TGCGCCAGCAGCATCGGACAGGGATGGAACACCGGGGAGCTGTTTTTT CASSIGQGWNTGELFF
few TRBJ2-1 TRBV9 - TGTGCCAGCAGCTCTAAGCGGAGCTCCTACAATGAGCAGTTCTTC CASSSKRSSYNEQFF
many TRBJ1-1 TRBV5-1 TRBD1 TGCGCCAGCAGCCCCGGGACAGGGGAAGTGAACACTGAAGCTTTCTTT CASSPGTGEVNTEAFF
many TRBJ2-5 TRBV5-1 TRBD2 TGCGCCAGCAGCTTGGTGGCGGGAGGGCCGGAGACCCAGTACTTC CASSLVAGGPETQYF
many TRBJ2-1 TRBV7-9 - TGTGCCAGCAGCCCCCTCGGCGGAGCCTACAATGAGCAGTTCTTC CASSPLGGAYNEQFF
many TRBJ2-7 TRBV5-5 - TGTGCCAGCAGCTTAACGTACCTGTTCGAGCAGTACTTC CASSLTYLFEQYF
many TRBJ2-6 TRBV9 - TGTGCCAGCGGGGGGATCCCTGGGGCCAACGTCCTGACTTTC CASGGIPGANVLTF
many TRBJ2-7 TRBV20-1 - TGCAGTGCTAGGGATCGGGACATAGTTCCCTACGAGCAGTACTTC CSARDRDIVPYEQYF
many TRBJ2-3 TRBV15 - TGTGCCACCAGCAGACCGACGTATACGCAGTATTTT CATSRPTYTQYF
many TRBJ1-2 TRBV3-1 TRBD1 TGTGCCAGCAGCCTCCGGGACAGCCTCTATGGCTACACCTTC CASSLRDSLYGYTF